This T cell receptor beta chain was obtained from a study of beta chain features in type 1 diabetes. Study overall: Sorted cells numbering around 100,000,000 were examined across all samples. Study observations and caveats: In all four CD4+ subsets, TCRB CDR3 length was significantly, moderately reduced in type 1 diabetes. The study left unresolved whether HLA type influences TCRB rearrangement.

With regard to this clone: The antigen is not known.

The germline gives CDR1 SGDLS, CDR2 YYNGEE. Trimming at V came to 2 bases and at J to 9 bases, leaving 9 bases not matched to a gene. CDR3 length equals 15 residues. Expressed TCRB transcripts were sequenced after all isolated RNA was converted to cDNA. Sequencing used immunoSEQ multiplex PCR; TCRdb keeps in-frame clones, though not all of them. The sample includes hundreds of thousands of clones, roughly 31% seen only once; the top ten take 0.05% to 0.065%. This TCR derives from a man younger than 30 in good health. The chain is built from TRBV9 and TRBJ2-4; TRBD1 aligns across 9 bases. The specimen was naive CD4+ T cells from blood. CDR3 nucleotides: TGTGCCAGCAGCGTTCAGGGGACAGGGAGTGGCATTCAGTACTTC. Its translation is CASSVQGTGSGIQYF. The complete variable domain, with remaining parts taken from reference TRBV9 and TRBJ2-4, reads DSGVTQTPKHLITATGQRVTLRCSPRSGDLSVYWYQQSLDQGLQFLIQYYNGEERAKGNILERFSAQQFPDLHSELNLSSLELGDSALYFCASSVQGTGSGIQYFGAGTRLSVL.